The next 27 T cell receptor beta chains were all read from a single sample in a study of shared clonotypes between healthy human individuals. Libraries were prepared by immunoSEQ multiplex PCR; TCRdb keeps only in-frame clonotypes and omits some of them. The table includes 2.3 million or so clones, over 90% detected once. Sample: naive CD4+ T cells from PBMCs. Subset in this sample: CD45RA+ positively selected. The origin of the receptors is a man aged 18-30 years in good health. Some clones in this sample may be carry-over from other donors' samples.

This clone has just one count. This chain joins TRBV21-1 and TRBJ1-1; TRBD1 was called by the table and not checked on the DNA. TRBV21-1 is a pseudogene segment. CDR3 length: 12 residues. For the CDR3, the DNA is TGTGCCAGCAGCCGTGTAGACAGGGAAGCTTTCTTT. Translation gives CASSRVDREAFF.

The chain recombines TRBV29-1 with TRBJ2-1; possibly TRBD2 for D (6 bases). V was cut by 3 bases and J by 2 bases, with 14 bases left in between. The CDR3 loop spans 15 amino acids. CDR1 and CDR2 (germline): SQVTM, ANQGSEA. The CDR3 DNA is TGCAGCGTTGAGCCTCGACCGGGAGCCTACAATGAGCAGTTCTTC. Translation: CSVEPRPGAYNEQFF.

V usage is TRBV2 and J usage is TRBJ2-3; unclear D gene. The CDR3 extends over 11 amino acids. V lost 0 bases and J 12 bases, leaving 7 bases between the germline ends. The V gene's germline CDR1 is SNHLY and CDR2 FYNNEI. The CDR3: CASSEARIQYF. For the CDR3, the DNA is TGTGCCAGCAGTGAAGCCCGAATTCAGTATTTT. The full variable domain, in which reference TRBV2 and TRBJ2-3 provide the parts outside the CDR3, is EPEVTQTPSHQVTQMGQEVILRCVPISNHLYFYWYRQILGQKVEFLVSFYNNEISEKSEIFDDQFSVERPDGSNFTLKIRSTKLEDSAMYFCASSEARIQYFGPGTRLTVL.

This clone came up a few times. CDR3 in DNA: TGTGCCAGCAGTTTAGAGGGAGTTGAAGCTTTCTTT. This gives the protein CASSLEGVEAFF. The chain recombines TRBV28 with TRBJ1-1, with D uncertain. CDR1 and CDR2 from the germline V gene are MDHEN and SYDVKM. Trimming took off 2 bases at V and 7 bases at J, with 8 bases between the two ends. The CDR3 runs to 12 residues. The variable domain in full, with the rest retrieved from reference TRBV28 and TRBJ1-1, is DVKVTQSSRYLVKRTGEKVFLECVQDMDHENMFWYRQDPGLGLRLIYFSYDVKMKEKGDIPEGYSVSREKKERFSLILESASTNQTSMYLCASSLEGVEAFFGQGTRLTVV.

The rearrangement links TRBV4-1 to TRBJ2-1, with a tentative D call TRBD1 (6 bases). V lost 3 bases, J lost 5 bases, and 17 bases lay in between. Germline values: CDR1 MGHRA, CDR2 YSYEKL. The CDR3 extends over 16 amino acids. For the CDR3, the DNA is TGCGCCAGCAGCCACAGGGGCCAAAACATCGACAATGAGCAGTTCTTC. This translates into CASSHRGQNIDNEQFF.

CDR3 sequence (DNA): TGCGCCAGCAGAGATGGGGAGACCCAGTACTTC. It is translated as CASRDGETQYF. The rearrangement uses TRBV5-1 and TRBJ2-5; D call uncertain. The CDR3 is 11 amino acids. Per germline, CDR1 SGHRS and CDR2 YFSETQ. Trimming took off 5 bases at V and 5 bases at J, with 7 bases between the two ends. Complete variable domain (other parts from reference TRBV5-1 and TRBJ2-5): KAGVTQTPRYLIKTRGQQVTLSCSPISGHRSVSWYQQTPGQGLQFLFEYFSETQRNKGNFPGRFSGRQFSNSRSEMNVSTLELGDSALYLCASRDGETQYFGPGTRLLVL.

The rearrangement uses TRBV2 and TRBJ2-3; 10 bases align to TRBD2. V was clipped by 5 bases and J by 6 bases; unmatched bases: 11. Germline V gene data show CDR1 as SNHLY and CDR2 as FYNNEI. This CDR3 comprises 16 residues. CDR3 nucleotide sequence: TGTGCCAGCAGTCCCGACAGCGGGAGGGCCAGGGATACGCAGTATTTT. Translation: CASSPDSGRARDTQYF.

To note about this clone: The same CDR3 can be traced to other DNA sequences in this sample. The chain is built from TRBV18 and TRBJ1-5, with D maybe TRBD1 (6 bases). Trimming removed 2 bases at V and 2 bases at J, with 7 bases between. The CDR3 runs 14 residues. CDR1 is KGHSH and CDR2 is LQKENI in the germline V gene. CDR3 nucleotides: TGTGCCAGCTCACCAAGACAGGGCAATCAGCCCCAGCATTTT. Residues: CASSPRQGNQPQHF. The variable domain in full, completed from reference TRBV18 and TRBJ1-5, reads NAGVMQNPRHLVRRRGQEARLRCSPMKGHSHVYWYRQLPEEGLKFMVYLQKENIIDESGMPKERFSAEFPKEGPSILRIQQVVRGDSAAYFCASSPRQGNQPQHFGDGTRLSIL.

The rearrangement joins TRBV6-5 to TRBJ1-3, with D unresolved. This CDR3 has 16 residues. V lost 0 bases, J lost 0 bases, and 9 bases lay in between. Germline CDR1 MNHEY, CDR2 SVGAGI. The DNA of the CDR3 is TGTGCCAGCAGTTACTCGCGCCCATACTCTGGAAACACCATATATTTT. It encodes CASSYSRPYSGNTIYF.

The chain uses TRBV6-1 and TRBJ2-5; perhaps TRBD1 as D (6 bases). V lost 5 bases to trimming and J lost 1 base, with 11 bases between them. This CDR3 spans 14 amino acids. The germline V gene encodes CDR1 MNHNS and CDR2 SASEGT. CDR3 sequence: CASSQDRVQETQYF. The CDR3 region has the DNA TGTGCCAGCAGTCAGGACAGAGTCCAAGAGACCCAGTACTTC.

The rearrangement links TRBV5-6 to TRBJ2-5; weak D call: TRBD2 (5 bases). The CDR3 loop spans 15 amino acids. CDR1 and CDR2 from the germline V gene are SGHDT and YYEEEE. V was shortened by 3 bases and J by 2 bases, with 14 bases between the two germline ends. The CDR3 spells CASSSLTKRQETQYF. CDR3 in DNA: TGTGCCAGCAGCTCCCTGACTAAGCGGCAAGAGACCCAGTACTTC.

V gene TRBV4-1 combines with J gene TRBJ1-2; D possibly corresponds to TRBD1 (6 bases). CDR1 and CDR2 (germline): MGHRA, YSYEKL. The CDR3 spans 16 residues. V was pared by 6 bases and J by 8 bases, with 25 bases between. This CDR3 reads CASSQKVQEGGLGYTF. The CDR3, as DNA: TGCGCCAGCAGTCAAAAAGTTCAGGAGGGGGGGTTGGGCTACACCTTC.

The V and J genes are TRBV28 and TRBJ2-7, with 14 bases lining up with TRBD2. Germline-derived CDR1 and CDR2 are MDHEN and SYDVKM. The CDR3 totals 20 residues. J was trimmed by 0 bases and V by 0 bases; bases with no gene match: 10. The CDR3 protein is CASSLWGLAGVLDDSYEQYF. CDR3 nucleotides: TGTGCCAGCAGTTTATGGGGACTAGCGGGAGTCTTAGATGACTCCTACGAGCAGTACTTC. Supplemented by reference TRBV28 and TRBJ2-7, the full variable domain reads DVKVTQSSRYLVKRTGEKVFLECVQDMDHENMFWYRQDPGLGLRLIYFSYDVKMKEKGDIPEGYSVSREKKERFSLILESASTNQTSMYLCASSLWGLAGVLDDSYEQYFGPGTRLTVT.

The CDR3 sequence: CASSLRGTYQPQHF. The DNA for the CDR3 is TGTGCCAGCAGCTTGAGGGGGACCTATCAGCCCCAGCATTTT. The V and J genes are TRBV5-6 and TRBJ1-5; D is possibly TRBD1 (6 bases). CDR1 is SGHDT, CDR2 YYEEEE, per germline. This CDR3 contains 14 residues. V lost 1 base and J lost 5, with 10 bases in between.

This clone has a single count. The chain is built from TRBV28 and TRBJ2-7, with 8 bases aligning to TRBD2. CDR3 length: 15 residues. The germline CDR1 and CDR2 sequences are MDHEN and SYDVKM. V was pared by 7 bases and J by 2 bases, with 10 bases of the junction left unmatched. The CDR3 reads CASTSPAGGAYEQYF. CDR3 nucleotide sequence: TGTGCCAGCACCTCTCCGGCGGGAGGTGCCTACGAGCAGTACTTC.

This clone was counted a single time. The chain has TRBV29-1 and TRBJ2-4; D is possibly TRBD2 (5 bases). The CDR3 length is 12 residues. The V gene lost 7 bases and the J gene lost 7 bases, with 14 bases spanning the gap. Germline CDR1 reads SQVTM; CDR2 reads ANQGSEA. CDR3 sequence: CSAAGGENIQYF. CDR3 DNA sequence: TGCAGCGCCGCGGGCGGTGAGAACATTCAGTACTTC.

This clone was detected a few times. The genes are TRBV28 and TRBJ1-2; D possibly corresponds to TRBD1 (6 bases). Trimming removed 8 bases at V and 4 bases at J, with 14 bases between. The germline CDR1 and CDR2 sequences are MDHEN and SYDVKM. The CDR3 runs to 13 residues. CDR3 DNA sequence: TGTGCCAGCGGGGGCAGGGCGGGCTATGGCTACACCTTC. It codes for CASGGRAGYGYTF.

The chain couples TRBV28 to TRBJ2-7; tentatively, D is TRBD2 (7 bases). Germline CDR1 MDHEN, CDR2 SYDVKM. CDR3 length: 14 amino acids. Trimming stripped 2 bases from V and 3 bases from J, with 11 bases between. The CDR3 nucleotides read TGTGCCAGCAGTTTAGGGGGGGCCGACTACGAGCAGTACTTC. Protein: CASSLGGADYEQYF.

Of note for this clone: Other nucleotide sequences in the sample specify the same CDR3. The rearrangement joins TRBV18 to TRBJ2-2; D is possibly TRBD1 (5 bases). The germline V gene has CDR1 KGHSH and CDR2 LQKENI. The CDR3 runs to 15 residues. V was trimmed by 1 base and J by 0 bases, leaving 6 bases between them. In nucleotides, the CDR3 is TGTGCCAGCTCACCACGACAGCCGAACACCGGGGAGCTGTTTTTT. Translating gives CASSPRQPNTGELFF. Full variable domain (missing parts from reference TRBV18 and TRBJ2-2): NAGVMQNPRHLVRRRGQEARLRCSPMKGHSHVYWYRQLPEEGLKFMVYLQKENIIDESGMPKERFSAEFPKEGPSILRIQQVVRGDSAAYFCASSPRQPNTGELFFGEGSRLTVL.

As concerns this clone: Other DNA variants within this sample encode the same CDR3. This sequence joins TRBV27 and TRBJ2-2; D is unclear. The CDR3 totals 14 residues. Trimming took 0 bases from V and 4 from J, leaving 6 bases between them. The germline V gene has CDR1 MNHEY and CDR2 SMNVEV (reference sequence). In DNA, the CDR3 is TGTGCCAGCAGTTTATCGTGGGGCACCGGGGAGCTGTTTTTT. Translation: CASSLSWGTGELFF.

CDR3 coding DNA: TGTGCCAGCAGCTTCGATAGAGAGCCCCAGCATTTT. Its translation is CASSFDREPQHF. The chain employs TRBV7-2 and TRBJ1-5; D gene unclear. The V end lost 3 bases, the J end lost 8 bases, and 8 bases lay between the germline ends. The CDR3 extends over 12 amino acids. Germline V gene lookup returns CDR1 SGHTA and CDR2 FQGNSA.

This chain links TRBV21-1 with TRBJ1-1; TRBD1, the table's D call, was not compared with the DNA. TRBV21-1 constitutes a pseudogene. This CDR3 comprises 15 residues. CDR3 nucleotide sequence: TGTGCCAGCAGCAGGGGGGACAGCAAGAACACTGAAGCTTTCTTT. Encoded protein: CASSRGDSKNTEAFF.

The V call is TRBV7-9, the J call TRBJ2-2, with D maybe TRBD2 (9 bases). Germline V gene lookup returns CDR1 SEHNR and CDR2 FQNEAQ (reference sequence). This CDR3 is built from 19 residues. The germline V and J ends were trimmed by 6 bases and 5 bases, with 28 bases remaining between them. The DNA of the CDR3 is TGTGCCAGCAGGGAATTCAGGGGGCAAGGAGCGGGAGGAACCGGGGAGCTGTTTTTT. This encodes CASREFRGQGAGGTGELFF.

The J gene is TRBJ1-6, the V gene TRBV6-5; TRBD1 might be the D (5 bases). The CDR3 consists of 15 residues. Germline CDR1 MNHEY, CDR2 SVGAGI. The ends were cut back, 3 bases at V and 7 bases at J, with 13 bases in the middle. In nucleotides, the CDR3 is TGTGCCAGCAGTTATCAGTCCCGGGGGAATTCACCCCTCCACTTT. It yields the protein CASSYQSRGNSPLHF.

The CDR3 spells CASSPTGQGYEQYF. CDR3 DNA: TGTGCCAGCAGCCCCACGGGACAGGGCTACGAGCAGTACTTC. The rearrangement joins TRBV9 to TRBJ2-7; the match to TRBD1 covers 9 bases. The germline gives CDR1 SGDLS, CDR2 YYNGEE. The CDR3 is 14 residues long. V lost 4 bases, J lost 3 bases, and 5 bases stayed unmatched. The full variable domain, its missing parts supplied by reference TRBV9 and TRBJ2-7, is DSGVTQTPKHLITATGQRVTLRCSPRSGDLSVYWYQQSLDQGLQFLIQYYNGEERAKGNILERFSAQQFPDLHSELNLSSLELGDSALYFCASSPTGQGYEQYFGPGTRLTVT.

This clone has just a few counts. The chain combines TRBV4-1 with TRBJ1-5; weak D call: TRBD1 (5 bases). The germline CDR1 and CDR2 sequences are MGHRA and YSYEKL. This CDR3 is built from 16 residues. V was cut by 0 bases and J by 5 bases, with 14 bases left in between. The CDR3 region is CASSQDVREKYQPQHF. CDR3 DNA: TGCGCCAGCAGCCAAGACGTCAGGGAAAAGTATCAGCCCCAGCATTTT.

This clone was observed once. The chain couples TRBV2 to TRBJ2-7, with D possibly TRBD2 on 6 matching bases. Germline CDR1 is SNHLY and CDR2 is FYNNEI. This CDR3 contains 15 residues. V dropped 1 base and J dropped 1 base, with 11 bases sitting between them. The CDR3 sequence: CASSEGGGMSYEQYF. CDR3 DNA sequence: TGTGCCAGCAGTGAAGGGGGCGGGATGTCCTACGAGCAGTACTTC.